The 12 T cell receptor beta chains below all came from one sample that was sequenced in a study of shared clonotypes between healthy human individuals. The data were produced by immunoSEQ multiplex PCR, yet TCRdb's version contains in-frame clones alone and is incomplete. The sample shows about 700,000 clones, over 65% of them seen only once. The sequencing input was memory CD4+ T cells sorted from blood. The subset denotes: CD45RA-negative fraction. These receptors all stem from a woman aged 25 to 45 in good health.

This clone was detected a few times. The chain carries TRBV6-1 and TRBJ2-7, with D perhaps TRBD2 (7 bases). Germline CDR1 and CDR2: MNHNS and SASEGT. Deletions cut 7 bases from V and 5 bases from J, with 18 bases between. CDR3 length: 14 amino acids. The CDR3 DNA is TGTGCCAGCACCAAGGGGGGGAGTGTCAACGAGCAGTACTTC. Translation: CASTKGGSVNEQYF.

The chain employs TRBV4-1 and TRBJ1-2, with a possible D match to TRBD1 (5 bases). The ends were cut back, 7 bases at V and 2 bases at J, with 11 bases in the middle. The CDR3 consists of 13 residues. Germline V gives CDR1 MGHRA, CDR2 YSYEKL. In DNA, the CDR3 is TGCGCCAGCAATGGGGGGGAGAACTATGGCTACACCTTC. It translates to CASNGGENYGYTF.

This clone showed up just a few times. The chain has TRBV11-2 and TRBJ2-2; D is unclear. Trimming stripped 5 bases from V and 4 bases from J, with 11 bases between. Germline V gene data show CDR1 as SGHAT and CDR2 as FQNNGV. This CDR3 comprises 14 residues. CDR3 nucleotides: TGTGCCAGCAGCAACCGATTGAGCACCGGGGAGCTGTTTTTT. It codes for CASSNRLSTGELFF.

The rearrangement joins TRBV30 to TRBJ1-3; D may be TRBD1 (5 bases). The V end was cut by 4 bases, the J end by 0 bases, with 7 bases between. Germline CDR1 and CDR2: GTSNPN and SVGIG (reference sequence). This CDR3 has 13 residues. The CDR3 nucleotides read TGTGCCTGGATCGGGGGCTCTGGAAACACCATATATTTT. The encoded protein is CAWIGGSGNTIYF. The entire variable domain, with the rest obtained from reference TRBV30 and TRBJ1-3, is as follows: SQTIHQWPATLVQPVGSPLSLECTVEGTSNPNLYWYRQAAGRGLQLLFYSVGIGQISSEVPQNLSASRPQDRQFILSSKKLLLSDSGFYLCAWIGGSGNTIYFGEGSWLTVV.

The CDR3: CASSARRADTQYF. The CDR3 DNA sequence: TGTGCCAGCTCGGCGCGTAGGGCAGATACGCAGTATTTT. The chain uses TRBV2 and TRBJ2-3; D is undetermined. The length of the CDR3 is 13 residues. Trimming stripped 8 bases from V and 4 bases from J, with 13 bases between. From germline, CDR1 is SNHLY and CDR2 FYNNEI.

The rearrangement joins TRBV18 to TRBJ2-3; D uncertain. Per the germline V gene, CDR1 is KGHSH and CDR2 is LQKENI. The length of the CDR3 is 16 residues. The V and J ends lost 4 bases and 2 bases respectively, with 16 bases between them. The CDR3: CASSRFALIVTDTQYF. The CDR3 nucleotides read TGTGCCAGCTCACGATTCGCTTTAATAGTCACAGATACGCAGTATTTT.

The rearrangement joins TRBV11-2 to TRBJ2-1; TRBD2 matches 10 bases. The CDR3 sequence is 15 residues long. J gave up 6 bases and V 2 bases, and 4 bases lay outside the gene matches. CDR1 is SGHAT, CDR2 FQNNGV, per germline. The CDR3, as DNA: TGTGCCAGCAGCTTAACCAAGCGGGAGGGCAATGAGCAGTTCTTC. Translating gives CASSLTKREGNEQFF.

Of note for this clone: A much larger clone is a single base away; this may be a read error. The chain is built from TRBV7-3 and TRBJ1-1, with D hard to call. Trimming left V 2 bases short and J 1 base short, with 5 bases between. The germline V gene has CDR1 SGHTA and CDR2 FQGTGA. This CDR3 has 13 residues. The CDR3 loop is CASSLAGNTEAFF. CDR3 sequence (DNA): TGTGCCAGCAGCTTAGCTGGGAACACTGAAGCTTTCTTT.

This clone was picked up a small number of times. This chain uses TRBV9 with TRBJ2-5, with 9 bases aligning to TRBD1. The junction had 7 bases not matched to a gene; V was cut back by 1 base and J by 9 bases. Germline V gene lookup returns CDR1 SGDLS and CDR2 YYNGEE. The CDR3 is made up of 14 amino acids. The CDR3 sequence is CASSVTPQGAAQYF. CDR3 in DNA: TGTGCCAGCAGCGTAACACCACAGGGGGCGGCCCAGTACTTC. Supplemented by reference TRBV9 and TRBJ2-5, the full variable domain reads DSGVTQTPKHLITATGQRVTLRCSPRSGDLSVYWYQQSLDQGLQFLIQYYNGEERAKGNILERFSAQQFPDLHSELNLSSLELGDSALYFCASSVTPQGAAQYFGPGTRLLVL.

This clone has only a few counts. The rearrangement links TRBV27 to TRBJ1-5; a possible D gene is TRBD1 (5 bases). The CDR3 spans 14 residues. CDR1 and CDR2 from the germline V gene are MNHEY and SMNVEV (reference sequence). V dropped 6 bases and J dropped 5 bases, with 14 bases sitting between them. The CDR3 DNA reads TGTGCCAGCAGCTTAGGGACGGCATATCAGCCCCAGCATTTT. Its translation is CASSLGTAYQPQHF.

Regarding this clone: The sample contains more than one DNA sequence encoding this CDR3. The CDR3, as DNA: TGTGCCAGCAGCTTAGGGCTAGCGGGAGGCGCAGATACGCAGTATTTT. Translation: CASSLGLAGGADTQYF. The V gene is TRBV7-2, the J gene TRBJ2-3; TRBD2 matches at 11 bases. CDR1 is SGHTA, CDR2 FQGNSA, per germline. The CDR3 covers 16 residues. V lost 1 base, J lost 4 bases, and 4 bases stayed unmatched.

The chain is built from TRBV7-8 and TRBJ2-1; 10 bases agree with TRBD2. The CDR3 runs to 16 residues. The J segment lost 0 bases and the V segment lost 5 bases, leaving 4 bases of the junction unmatched. CDR1 and CDR2 from the germline V gene are SGHVS and FQNEAQ. For the CDR3, the DNA is TGTGCCAGCAGCACTAGCGGGACTTACTCCTACAATGAGCAGTTCTTC. Translating it yields CASSTSGTYSYNEQFF.